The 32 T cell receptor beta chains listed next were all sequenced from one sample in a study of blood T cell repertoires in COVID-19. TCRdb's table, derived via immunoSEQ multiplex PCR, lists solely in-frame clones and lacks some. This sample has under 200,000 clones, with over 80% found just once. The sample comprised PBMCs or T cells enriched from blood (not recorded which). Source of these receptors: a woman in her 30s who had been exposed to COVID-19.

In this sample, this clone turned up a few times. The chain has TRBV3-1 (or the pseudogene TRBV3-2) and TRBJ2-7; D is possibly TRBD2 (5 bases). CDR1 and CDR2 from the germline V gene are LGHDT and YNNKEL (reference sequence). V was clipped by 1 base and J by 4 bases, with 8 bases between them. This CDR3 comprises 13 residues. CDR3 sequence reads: CASSQALAYEQYF. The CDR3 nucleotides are TGTGCCAGCAGCCAAGCTCTAGCTTACGAGCAGTACTTC.

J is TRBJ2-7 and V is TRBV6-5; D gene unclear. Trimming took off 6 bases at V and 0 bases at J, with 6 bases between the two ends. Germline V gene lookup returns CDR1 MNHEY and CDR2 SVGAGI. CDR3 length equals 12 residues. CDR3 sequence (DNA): TGTGCCAGCAGAGCGAGCTCCTACGAGCAGTACTTC. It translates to CASRASSYEQYF.

This CDR3 is CASSYRQSRSNQPQHF. As DNA, the CDR3 is TGTGCCAGCAGTTACAGACAGTCTCGGAGCAATCAGCCCCAGCATTTT. The chain recombines TRBV6-5 with TRBJ1-5, with a possible D match to TRBD1 (5 bases). Trimming shortened V by 2 bases and J by 1 base, and 12 bases separated the two germline ends. Germline assignment: CDR1 MNHEY and CDR2 SVGAGI. The CDR3 loop spans 16 amino acids.

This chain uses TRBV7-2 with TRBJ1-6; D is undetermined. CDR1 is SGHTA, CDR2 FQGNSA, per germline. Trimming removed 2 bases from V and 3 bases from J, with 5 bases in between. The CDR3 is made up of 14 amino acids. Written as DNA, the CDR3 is TGTGCCAGCAGCTTAACAGTCTATAATTCACCCCTCCACTTT. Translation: CASSLTVYNSPLHF.

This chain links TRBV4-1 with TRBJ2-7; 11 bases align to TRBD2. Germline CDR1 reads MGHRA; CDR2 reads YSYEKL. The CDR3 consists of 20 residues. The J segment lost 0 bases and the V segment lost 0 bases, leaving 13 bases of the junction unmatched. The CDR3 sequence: CASSQDQTLAGVTSSYEQYF. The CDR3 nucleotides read TGCGCCAGCAGCCAAGACCAGACACTAGCGGGGGTGACAAGCTCCTACGAGCAGTACTTC.

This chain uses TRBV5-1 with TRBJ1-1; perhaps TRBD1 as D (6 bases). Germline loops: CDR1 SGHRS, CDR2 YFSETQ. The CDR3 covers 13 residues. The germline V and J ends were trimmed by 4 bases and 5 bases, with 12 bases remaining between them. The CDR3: CASSPWQGTEAFF. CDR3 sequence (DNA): TGCGCCAGCAGCCCTTGGCAGGGGACTGAAGCTTTCTTT.

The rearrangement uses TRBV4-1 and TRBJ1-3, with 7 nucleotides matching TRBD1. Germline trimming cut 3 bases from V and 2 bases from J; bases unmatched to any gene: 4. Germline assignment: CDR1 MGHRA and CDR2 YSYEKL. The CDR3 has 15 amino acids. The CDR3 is CASSQADRAGNTIYF. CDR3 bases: TGCGCCAGCAGCCAGGCTGACAGGGCTGGAAACACCATATATTTT.

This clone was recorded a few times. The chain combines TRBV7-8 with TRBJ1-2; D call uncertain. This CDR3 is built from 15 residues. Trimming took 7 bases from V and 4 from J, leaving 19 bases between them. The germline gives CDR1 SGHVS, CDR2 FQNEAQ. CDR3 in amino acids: CASTPSPLIAYGYTF. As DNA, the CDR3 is TGTGCCAGCACCCCGTCTCCATTGATAGCCTATGGCTACACCTTC.

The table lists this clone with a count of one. CDR3 amino acids: CASSSPAGNTGELFF. The CDR3 DNA sequence: TGTGCCAGCAGCAGTCCGGCGGGGAACACCGGGGAGCTGTTTTTT. The chain uses TRBV7-2 and TRBJ2-2; a weak D match, TRBD2 (5 bases). CDR3 length: 15 amino acids. V dropped 5 bases and J dropped 1 base, with 11 bases sitting between them. CDR1 is SGHTA and CDR2 is FQGNSA in the germline V gene.

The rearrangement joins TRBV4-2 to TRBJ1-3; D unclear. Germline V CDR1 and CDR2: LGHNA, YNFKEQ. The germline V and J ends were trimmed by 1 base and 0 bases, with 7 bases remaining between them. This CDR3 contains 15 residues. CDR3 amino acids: CASSQGRDSGNTIYF. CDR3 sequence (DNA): TGTGCCAGCAGCCAAGGGCGGGACTCTGGAAACACCATATATTTT.

The DNA of the CDR3 is TGCGCCAGCAGCCAAGTGAGTGTGAACACTGAAGCTTTCTTT. Translated, it gives CASSQVSVNTEAFF. This chain links TRBV4-1 with TRBJ1-1, with D unclear. Trimming stripped 1 base from V and 0 bases from J, with 6 bases between. Germline V gene data show CDR1 as MGHRA and CDR2 as YSYEKL. The CDR3 sequence is 14 residues long.

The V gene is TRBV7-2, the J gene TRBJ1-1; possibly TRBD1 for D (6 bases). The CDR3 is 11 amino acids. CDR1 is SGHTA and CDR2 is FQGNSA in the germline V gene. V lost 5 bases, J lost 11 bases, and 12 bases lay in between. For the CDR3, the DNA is TGTGCCAGCAGCCGAGACAGGAGGGCTTTCTTT. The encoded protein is CASSRDRRAFF.

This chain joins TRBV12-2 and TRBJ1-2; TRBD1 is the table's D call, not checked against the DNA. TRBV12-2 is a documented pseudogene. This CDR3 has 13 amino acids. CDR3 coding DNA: TGTGCAAGTCGCTTTACAGGGGCCTATGGCTACACCTTC. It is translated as CASRFTGAYGYTF.

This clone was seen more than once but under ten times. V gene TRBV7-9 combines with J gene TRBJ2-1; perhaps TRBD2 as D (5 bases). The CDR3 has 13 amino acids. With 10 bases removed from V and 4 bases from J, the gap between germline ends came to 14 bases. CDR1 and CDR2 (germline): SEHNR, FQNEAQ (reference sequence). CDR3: CATGFGDYNEQFF. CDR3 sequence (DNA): TGTGCCACTGGTTTCGGGGATTACAATGAGCAGTTCTTC. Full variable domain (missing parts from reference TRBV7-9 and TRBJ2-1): DTGVSQNPRHKITKRGQNVTFRCDPISEHNRLYWYRQTLGQGPEFLTYFQNEAQLEKSRLLSDRFSAERPKGSFSTLEIQRTEQGDSAMYLCATGFGDYNEQFFGPGTRLTVL.

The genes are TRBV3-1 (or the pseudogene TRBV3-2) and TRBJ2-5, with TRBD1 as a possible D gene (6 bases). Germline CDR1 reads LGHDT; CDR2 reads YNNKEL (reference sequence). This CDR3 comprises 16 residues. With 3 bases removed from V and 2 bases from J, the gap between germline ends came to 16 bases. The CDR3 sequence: CASSHFRQDLQETQYF. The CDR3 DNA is TGTGCCAGCAGCCACTTTAGACAGGACCTACAAGAGACCCAGTACTTC.

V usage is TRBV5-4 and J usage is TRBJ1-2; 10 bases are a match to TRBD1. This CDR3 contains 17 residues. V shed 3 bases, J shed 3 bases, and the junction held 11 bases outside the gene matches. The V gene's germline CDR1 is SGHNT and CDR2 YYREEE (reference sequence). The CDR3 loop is CASSSDRGLGMDYGYTF. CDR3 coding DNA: TGTGCCAGCAGCTCTGACAGGGGGCTGGGAATGGACTATGGCTACACCTTC.

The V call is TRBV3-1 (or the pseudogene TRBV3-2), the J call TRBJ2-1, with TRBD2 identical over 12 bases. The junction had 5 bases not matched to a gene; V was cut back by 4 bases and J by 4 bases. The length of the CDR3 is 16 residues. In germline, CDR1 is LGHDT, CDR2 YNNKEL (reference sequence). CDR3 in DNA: TGTGCCAGCAGCCGCCAGACTAGCGGGGGTTACAATGAGCAGTTCTTC. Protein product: CASSRQTSGGYNEQFF.

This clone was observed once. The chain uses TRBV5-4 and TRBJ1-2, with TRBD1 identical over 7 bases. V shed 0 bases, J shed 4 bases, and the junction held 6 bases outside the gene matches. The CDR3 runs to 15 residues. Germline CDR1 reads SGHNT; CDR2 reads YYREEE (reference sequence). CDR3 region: CASSLGAGGSYGYTF. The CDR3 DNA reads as TGTGCCAGCAGCTTGGGAGCAGGGGGATCCTATGGCTACACCTTC.

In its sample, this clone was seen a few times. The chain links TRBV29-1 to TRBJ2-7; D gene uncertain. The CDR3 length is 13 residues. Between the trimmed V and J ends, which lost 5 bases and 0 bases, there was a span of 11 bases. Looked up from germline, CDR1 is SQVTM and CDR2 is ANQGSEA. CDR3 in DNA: TGCAGCGTTTTTGCGGAGAGCTCCTACGAGCAGTACTTC. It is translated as CSVFAESSYEQYF.

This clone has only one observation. The CDR3 DNA follows: TGTGCCAGCCGGGACACATATTCACCCCTCCACTTT. It translates to CASRDTYSPLHF. The genes are TRBV12-3 or TRBV12-4 and TRBJ1-6; the D gene is possibly TRBD1 (6 bases). The CDR3 has 12 amino acids. Trimming stripped 8 bases from V and 8 bases from J, with 10 bases between.

Here the CDR3 reads CASSQTPNGGAADTQYF. The CDR3 DNA sequence: TGTGCCAGCAGCCAAACCCCTAATGGCGGGGCGGCAGATACGCAGTATTTT. The chain couples TRBV9 to TRBJ2-3; a weak D match, TRBD2 (6 bases). Trimming stripped 4 bases from V and 4 bases from J, with 22 bases between. This CDR3 has 17 residues. CDR1 and CDR2 (germline): SGDLS, YYNGEE.

The CDR3, as DNA: TGTGCCACCAGCAGAGCCGGACAGGCGGCCACTGAAGCTTTCTTT. Residues: CATSRAGQAATEAFF. The chain has TRBV15 and TRBJ1-1, with TRBD1 matching over 7 bases. The CDR3 extends over 15 amino acids. In germline, CDR1 is LNHNV, CDR2 YYDKDF (reference sequence). V lost 1 base to trimming and J lost 4 bases; unmatched junction nucleotides: 6.

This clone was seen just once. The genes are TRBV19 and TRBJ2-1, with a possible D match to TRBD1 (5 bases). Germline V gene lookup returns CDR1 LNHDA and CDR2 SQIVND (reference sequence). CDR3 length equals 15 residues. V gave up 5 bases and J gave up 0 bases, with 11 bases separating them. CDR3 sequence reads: CASSQDSSSYNEQFF. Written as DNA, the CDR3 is TGTGCCAGTAGTCAAGACAGTAGCTCCTACAATGAGCAGTTCTTC.

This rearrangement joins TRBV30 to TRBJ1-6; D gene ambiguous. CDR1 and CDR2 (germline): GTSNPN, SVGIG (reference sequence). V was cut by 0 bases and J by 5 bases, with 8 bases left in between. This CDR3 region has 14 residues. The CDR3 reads CAWSVPGNNSPLHF. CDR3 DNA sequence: TGTGCCTGGAGTGTCCCCGGGAATAATTCACCCCTCCACTTT.

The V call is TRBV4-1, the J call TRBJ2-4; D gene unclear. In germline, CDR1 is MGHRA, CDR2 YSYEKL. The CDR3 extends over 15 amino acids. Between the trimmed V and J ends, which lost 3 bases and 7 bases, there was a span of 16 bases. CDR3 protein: CASSHSLGPVNIQYF. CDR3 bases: TGCGCCAGCAGCCACTCTCTTGGGCCTGTGAACATTCAGTACTTC.

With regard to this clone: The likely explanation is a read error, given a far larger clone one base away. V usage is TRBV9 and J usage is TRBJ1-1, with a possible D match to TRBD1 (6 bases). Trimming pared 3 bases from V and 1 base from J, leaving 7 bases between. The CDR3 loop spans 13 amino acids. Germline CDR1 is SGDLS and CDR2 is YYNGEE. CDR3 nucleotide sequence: TGTGCCAGCAGCGACAGGGAGAACACTGAAGCTTTCTTT. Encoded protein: CASSDRENTEAFF.

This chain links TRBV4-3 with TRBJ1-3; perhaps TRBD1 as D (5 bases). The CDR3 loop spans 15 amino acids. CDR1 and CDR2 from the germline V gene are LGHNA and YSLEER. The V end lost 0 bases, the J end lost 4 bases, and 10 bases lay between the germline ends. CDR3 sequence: CASSQDQGAGNTIYF. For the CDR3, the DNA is TGCGCCAGCAGCCAAGACCAAGGGGCGGGAAACACCATATATTTT.

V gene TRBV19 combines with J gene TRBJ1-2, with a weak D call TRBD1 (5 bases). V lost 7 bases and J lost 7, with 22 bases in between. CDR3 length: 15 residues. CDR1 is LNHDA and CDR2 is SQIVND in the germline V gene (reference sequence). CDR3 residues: CASTQWDSGTGGYTF. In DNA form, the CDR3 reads TGTGCCAGTACCCAATGGGACTCCGGTACGGGTGGCTACACCTTC.

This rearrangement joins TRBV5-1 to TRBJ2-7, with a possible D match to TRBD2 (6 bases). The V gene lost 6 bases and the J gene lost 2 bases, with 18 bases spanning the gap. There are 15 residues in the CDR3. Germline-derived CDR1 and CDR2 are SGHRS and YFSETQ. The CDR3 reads CASTIGGTGTYEQYF. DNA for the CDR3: TGCGCCAGCACCATTGGGGGGACGGGAACCTACGAGCAGTACTTC.

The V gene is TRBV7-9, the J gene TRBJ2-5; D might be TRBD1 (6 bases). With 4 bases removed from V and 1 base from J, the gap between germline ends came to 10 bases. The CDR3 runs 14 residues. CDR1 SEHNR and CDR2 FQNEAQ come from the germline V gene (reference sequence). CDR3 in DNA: TGTGCCAGCAGCTCCGGGGACACCCAAGAGACCCAGTACTTC. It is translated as CASSSGDTQETQYF.

DNA for the CDR3: TGTGCCAGCAGCCTACAGGGGGTCTCCTATGGCTACACCTTC. Amino acids: CASSLQGVSYGYTF. The genes are TRBV5-5 and TRBJ1-2; 8 nucleotides match TRBD1. Germline V gene sequence: CDR1 SGHKS, CDR2 YYEKEE (reference sequence). The CDR3 sequence is 14 residues long. V dropped 4 bases and J dropped 4; count of bases not matched to a gene: 6.

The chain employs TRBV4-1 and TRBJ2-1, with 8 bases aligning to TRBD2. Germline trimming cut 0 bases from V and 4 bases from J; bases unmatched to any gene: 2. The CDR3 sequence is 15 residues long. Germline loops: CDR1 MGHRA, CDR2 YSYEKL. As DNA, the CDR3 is TGCGCCAGCAGCCAAGACGGGGGGGCGTACAATGAGCAGTTCTTC. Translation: CASSQDGGAYNEQFF.